A single sample gave rise to the 26 T cell receptor beta chains below, sequenced in a study of cytomegalovirus exposure and HLA in healthy donors. Researchers ran the PCR with 60 Vbeta and 13 Jbeta primers. Sequencing used immunoSEQ multiplex PCR; TCRdb keeps in-frame clones, though not all of them. The sample lists 55,000 to 75,000 clones, 74% occurring once. Source material: PBMCs. The receptors shown here come from a human donor in good health.

The chain links TRBV6-1 to TRBJ1-1, with TRBD1 as a possible D gene (6 bases). Trimming took 5 bases from V and 5 from J, leaving 18 bases between them. CDR1 and CDR2 (germline): MNHNS, SASEGT. The CDR3 has 15 residues. The CDR3, as DNA: TGTGCCAGCAGTAGTTGGGGGGGCGAAGGGACTGAAGCTTTCTTT. Amino acid sequence: CASSSWGGEGTEAFF.

In this sample, this clone turned up a few times. The V call is TRBV12-5, the J call TRBJ1-1; D perhaps matches TRBD1 (5 bases). The CDR3 runs to 15 residues. The ends were cut back, 3 bases at V and 1 base at J, with 12 bases in the middle. The germline V gene has CDR1 LGHNT and CDR2 FRNRAP. The CDR3 region has the DNA TGTGCTAGTGGTTTAGCCGGGACTGGGAACACTGAAGCTTTCTTT. Translated, it gives CASGLAGTGNTEAFF.

This CDR3 is CASSRRKGTGGYNEQFF. DNA of the CDR3: TGTGCCAGCAGCCGTCGGAAGGGCACAGGGGGGTACAATGAGCAGTTCTTC. The chain combines TRBV5-6 with TRBJ2-1, with 8 bases aligning to TRBD1. Germline CDR1 reads SGHDT; CDR2 reads YYEEEE. J was trimmed by 4 bases and V by 4 bases; bases with no gene match: 13. The CDR3 consists of 17 residues.

The sample holds a few counts of this clone. The chain's CDR3 is CASSSGTDNSPLHF. CDR3 bases: TGTGCCAGCAGCTCCGGGACTGACAATTCACCCCTCCACTTT. The chain joins TRBV7-9 to TRBJ1-6; D perhaps matches TRBD1 (5 bases). The CDR3 consists of 14 residues. Germline-derived CDR1 and CDR2 are SEHNR and FQNEAQ (reference sequence). V gave up 4 bases and J gave up 7 bases, with 11 bases separating them.

The chain recombines TRBV27 with TRBJ1-2; D is perhaps TRBD1 (5 bases). CDR1 is MNHEY, CDR2 SMNVEV, per germline (reference sequence). V dropped 6 bases and J dropped 0 bases, with 14 bases sitting between them. This CDR3 region has 15 residues. CDR3 sequence reads: CASRTGDYSNYGYTF. As DNA, the CDR3 is TGTGCCAGCAGAACCGGGGACTATTCTAACTATGGCTACACCTTC.

V usage is TRBV4-1 and J usage is TRBJ1-1; 8 bases are shared with TRBD1. V was clipped by 4 bases and J by 1 base; unmatched bases: 2. The germline V gene encodes CDR1 MGHRA and CDR2 YSYEKL. The CDR3 extends over 14 amino acids. CDR3 protein: CASSPGQGNTEAFF. CDR3 DNA sequence: TGCGCCAGCAGCCCCGGACAGGGGAACACTGAAGCTTTCTTT.

The chain recombines TRBV21-1 with TRBJ2-1; TRBD2 is the table's D call and was not checked against the DNA. TRBV21-1 is an annotated pseudogene. This CDR3 is built from 16 residues. The chain's CDR3 is CASSNGLAGTYNEQFF. CDR3 DNA sequence: TGTGCCAGCAGCAATGGACTAGCGGGTACCTACAATGAGCAGTTCTTC.

V gene TRBV5-4 combines with J gene TRBJ1-1; TRBD1 is a possible D gene (6 bases). The length of the CDR3 is 14 residues. Trimming left V 5 bases short and J 5 bases short, with 16 bases between. Germline loops: CDR1 SGHNT, CDR2 YYREEE (reference sequence). The CDR3 nucleotides are TGTGCCAGCAGTTCTAGGGGGGGGGAGACTGAAGCTTTCTTT. Translation gives CASSSRGGETEAFF.

This clone was seen just once. This chain links TRBV5-1 with TRBJ2-1; tentatively, D is TRBD1 (6 bases). The CDR3 is made up of 14 amino acids. Germline assignment: CDR1 SGHRS and CDR2 YFSETQ. Deletions cut 4 bases from V and 7 bases from J, with 15 bases between. This CDR3 is CASSLARGLNEQFF. The CDR3 coding sequence is TGCGCCAGCAGCCTGGCCAGGGGATTGAATGAGCAGTTCTTC.

The chain couples TRBV18 to TRBJ1-2, with D possibly being TRBD1 (5 bases). Germline-derived CDR1 and CDR2 are KGHSH and LQKENI. The CDR3 sequence is 15 residues long. The ends were cut back, 5 bases at V and 0 bases at J, with 13 bases in the middle. CDR3 in amino acids: CASSYDRASNYGYTF. The CDR3 nucleotides are TGTGCCAGCTCATACGACAGAGCTTCTAACTATGGCTACACCTTC.

The rearrangement links TRBV14 to TRBJ2-3, with no clear D. The CDR3 is 12 residues long. V was cut by 3 bases and J by 6 bases, with 7 bases left in between. Per germline, CDR1 SGHDN and CDR2 FVKESK. The CDR3 DNA sequence: TGTGCCAGCAGCCACAATGAGGATACGCAGTATTTT. Its protein product is CASSHNEDTQYF.

V usage is TRBV18 and J usage is TRBJ2-1, with a tentative D call TRBD1 (6 bases). Germline CDR1 KGHSH, CDR2 LQKENI. With 0 bases removed from V and 4 bases from J, the gap between germline ends came to 10 bases. CDR3 length: 15 residues. The CDR3 nucleotides are TGTGCCAGCTCACCACCCAACAGGGAATACAATGAGCAGTTCTTC. Translating it yields CASSPPNREYNEQFF.

The chain links TRBV5-1 to TRBJ2-7; D remains ambiguous. Germline V gene sequence: CDR1 SGHRS, CDR2 YFSETQ. V lost 4 bases, J lost 1 base, and 9 bases lay in between. The CDR3 is 13 amino acids. CDR3 in amino acids: CASSPLPSYEQYF. DNA of the CDR3: TGCGCCAGCAGCCCCCTTCCTTCCTACGAGCAGTACTTC.

In this sample, this clone turned up a few times. V usage is TRBV29-1 and J usage is TRBJ1-1; tentative D call: TRBD1 (6 bases). Trimming pared 4 bases from V and 3 bases from J, leaving 9 bases between. This CDR3 comprises 12 residues. Germline CDR1 SQVTM, CDR2 ANQGSEA. CDR3 in amino acids: CSVGDMYTEAFF. The CDR3 DNA sequence: TGCAGCGTTGGGGACATGTACACTGAAGCTTTCTTT.

The chain uses TRBV11-3 and TRBJ1-1; the match to TRBD1 covers 7 bases. The CDR3 sequence is 15 residues long. Germline V gene lookup returns CDR1 SGHNT and CDR2 YENEEA. V gave up 5 bases and J gave up 3 bases; unmatched junction bases: 9. CDR3 in DNA: TGTGCCAGCAGCCCGCACAGGGGTCTCGACACTGAAGCTTTCTTT. Translation: CASSPHRGLDTEAFF.

J is TRBJ1-2 and V is TRBV4-1; D gene unclear. V lost 0 bases and J 5 bases, leaving 7 bases between the germline ends. This CDR3 region has 13 residues. Germline values: CDR1 MGHRA, CDR2 YSYEKL. CDR3 protein: CASSQDGLYGYTF. The CDR3 DNA sequence: TGCGCCAGCAGCCAAGATGGACTTTATGGCTACACCTTC.

The J gene is TRBJ2-7, the V gene TRBV15, with D possibly being TRBD1 (6 bases). CDR1 is LNHNV and CDR2 is YYDKDF in the germline V gene (reference sequence). The CDR3 is 15 residues long. Trimming stripped 5 bases from V and 2 bases from J, with 16 bases between. Here the CDR3 reads CATSSKTGFTYEQYF. CDR3 nucleotides: TGTGCCACCAGCTCCAAGACAGGTTTTACCTACGAGCAGTACTTC.

The chain recombines TRBV28 with TRBJ2-7; maybe TRBD2 (6 bases). The V gene's germline CDR1 is MDHEN and CDR2 SYDVKM. The CDR3 has 14 residues. V lost 7 bases, J lost 7 bases, and 20 bases lay in between. The CDR3: CASTIGGGHWEQYF. CDR3 bases: TGTGCCAGCACCATTGGGGGAGGTCACTGGGAGCAGTACTTC.

This chain connects TRBV7-3 to TRBJ2-1; 8 bases fit TRBD2. V lost 5 bases to trimming and J lost 6 bases; unmatched junction nucleotides: 9. CDR1 is SGHTA and CDR2 is FQGTGA in the germline V gene. CDR3 length equals 15 residues. The CDR3 is CASSPFSGEGNEQFF. The CDR3 coding sequence is TGTGCCAGCAGCCCTTTTAGCGGGGAGGGCAATGAGCAGTTCTTC.

CDR3 nucleotides: TGTGCCAGCAGCGTAGCTCGGGAACTGAACACTGAAGCTTTCTTT. As protein: CASSVARELNTEAFF. The rearrangement joins TRBV9 to TRBJ1-1; no reliable D call. Looked up from germline, CDR1 is SGDLS and CDR2 is YYNGEE. The ends were cut back, 0 bases at V and 0 bases at J, with 9 bases in the middle. The CDR3 sequence is 15 residues long.

The chain has TRBV6-6 and TRBJ2-3; no clear D gene. Deletions cut 1 base from V and 1 base from J, with 6 bases between. This CDR3 has 14 residues. Germline V gene lookup returns CDR1 MNHNY and CDR2 SVGAGI (reference sequence). The CDR3 nucleotides read TGTGCCAGCAGTTACTTGGGCGGCACAGATACGCAGTATTTT. Translation gives CASSYLGGTDTQYF.

This chain joins TRBV29-1 and TRBJ1-1; no reliable D call. V was pared by 3 bases and J by 7 bases, with 6 bases between. The CDR3 covers 10 residues. CDR1 SQVTM and CDR2 ANQGSEA come from the germline V gene. The CDR3 sequence is CSVEEGEAFF. The DNA of the CDR3 is TGCAGCGTTGAGGAGGGTGAAGCTTTCTTT.

The rearrangement uses TRBV14 and TRBJ2-5; no clear D gene. Germline-derived CDR1 and CDR2 are SGHDN and FVKESK. CDR3 length equals 15 residues. Trimming shortened V by 0 bases and J by 1 base, and 9 bases separated the two germline ends. The CDR3, as DNA: TGTGCCAGCAGCCAAGAAGCGTCCCCCCAAGAGACCCAGTACTTC. Its translation: CASSQEASPQETQYF.

The chain combines TRBV5-1 with TRBJ2-4; tentative D call: TRBD1 (6 bases). The germline V gene encodes CDR1 SGHRS and CDR2 YFSETQ. V shed 4 bases and J shed 3 bases, with 17 bases lying between them. The CDR3 is 16 residues long. CDR3 bases: TGCGCCAGCAGCCTGGCTGAACAGGGATACAAAAACATTCAGTACTTC. Translating gives CASSLAEQGYKNIQYF.

The chain couples TRBV9 to TRBJ1-4; TRBD1 matches at 7 bases. With V trimmed by 0 bases and J by 12 bases, 14 bases remained unmatched. The CDR3 is 16 residues long. Germline assignment: CDR1 SGDLS and CDR2 YYNGEE. The CDR3: CASSVEETGTWGELFF. In DNA form, the CDR3 reads TGTGCCAGCAGCGTAGAGGAGACAGGGACCTGGGGAGAACTGTTTTTT.

The chain employs TRBV9 and TRBJ2-1; the D gene is possibly TRBD1 (5 bases). Trimming removed 0 bases from V and 8 bases from J, with 9 bases in between. CDR1 SGDLS and CDR2 YYNGEE come from the germline V gene. This CDR3 has 13 amino acids. CDR3 in amino acids: CASSVEGVYEQFF. The CDR3 DNA reads as TGTGCCAGCAGCGTAGAAGGGGTCTATGAGCAGTTCTTC.